The T cell receptor (beta chain) described here comes from a study of blood T cell repertoires in COVID-19. About the study: There were acute and convalescent COVID-19 samples, and they came from the United States, Italy and Spain. The analysed material was cDNA or gDNA that came from T cells, B-cell-depleted T cells, or PBMCs.

Germline CDR1 and CDR2: SGHTA and FQGTGA. This CDR3 comprises 13 residues. V gave up 2 bases and J gave up 7 bases, with 12 bases separating them. Those who participated ranged in age from roughly 18 to 89 years and resided in approximately 26 US areas. Donors were grouped by their self-reported clinical history. Data came from immunoSEQ multiplex PCR; TCRdb stores just in-frame clones and leaves some out. The sample gives some 190,000 clones, approximately 85% of which show up once; 4.5% to 6.5% is in the top ten. This sequence joins TRBV7-3 and TRBJ2-7; tentative D call: TRBD2 (5 bases). This receptor was identified in a man aged 35 to 55 with acute COVID-19. The sample was PBMCs or T cells enriched from blood (not recorded which). The CDR3 loop is CASSLGPRDEQYF. The DNA of the CDR3 is TGTGCCAGCAGCTTAGGACCCCGGGATGAGCAGTACTTC.